The entry below describes one T cell receptor (beta chain). As yet, its antigen is unknown. This sample was taken from a study of shared clonotypes between healthy human individuals. Study overall: Aged 18 to 49, the donors were two women and a few men.

Trimming cost V 0 bases and J 8 bases, with 10 bases left between them. This CDR3 is 13 amino acids long. Looked up from germline, CDR1 is SGHAT and CDR2 is FQNNGV. General observations from the study: Unshared clonotypes carried lower generation probabilities than those common to all four donors.

The protocol was immunoSEQ multiplex PCR, while the TCRdb copy is restricted to in-frame clones and leaves out a portion. Seen here are about 2 million clones, 85% to 95% observed once, and the top ten hold around 0.13%. The clonotype was recovered from a man aged 18 to 30 in good health. Sequencing was performed on naive CD4+ T cells sorted from blood. Noted subset: CD45RA+ positively selected. The rearrangement links TRBV11-2 to TRBJ1-2, with D perhaps TRBD1 (5 bases). The CDR3 reads CASSLERQTGYTF. For the CDR3, the DNA is TGTGCCAGCAGCTTAGAGAGACAGACCGGCTACACCTTC.